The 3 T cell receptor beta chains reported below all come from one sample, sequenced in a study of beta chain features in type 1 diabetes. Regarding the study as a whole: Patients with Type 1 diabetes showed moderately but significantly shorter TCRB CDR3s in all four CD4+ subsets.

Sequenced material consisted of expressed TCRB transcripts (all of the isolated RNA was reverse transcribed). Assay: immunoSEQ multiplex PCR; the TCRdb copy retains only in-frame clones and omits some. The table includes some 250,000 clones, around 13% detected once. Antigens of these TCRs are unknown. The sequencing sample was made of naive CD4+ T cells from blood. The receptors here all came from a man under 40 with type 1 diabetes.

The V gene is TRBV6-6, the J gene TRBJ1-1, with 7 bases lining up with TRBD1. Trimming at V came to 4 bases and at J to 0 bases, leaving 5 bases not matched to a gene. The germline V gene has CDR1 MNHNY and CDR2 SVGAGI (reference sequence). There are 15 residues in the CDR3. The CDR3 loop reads CASSSLGTVNTEAFF. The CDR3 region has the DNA TGTGCCAGCAGTTCCCTTGGGACAGTGAACACTGAAGCTTTCTTT.

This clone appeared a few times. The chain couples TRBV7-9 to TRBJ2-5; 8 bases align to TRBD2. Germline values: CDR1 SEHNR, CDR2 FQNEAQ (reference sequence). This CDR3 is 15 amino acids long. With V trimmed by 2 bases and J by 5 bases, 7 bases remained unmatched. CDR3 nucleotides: TGTGCCAGCAGCTTACCACGGGGGGGCAGGGAGACCCAGTACTTC. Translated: CASSLPRGGRETQYF. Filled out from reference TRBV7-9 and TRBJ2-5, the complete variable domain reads DTGVSQNPRHKITKRGQNVTFRCDPISEHNRLYWYRQTLGQGPEFLTYFQNEAQLEKSRLLSDRFSAERPKGSFSTLEIQRTEQGDSAMYLCASSLPRGGRETQYFGPGTRLLVL.

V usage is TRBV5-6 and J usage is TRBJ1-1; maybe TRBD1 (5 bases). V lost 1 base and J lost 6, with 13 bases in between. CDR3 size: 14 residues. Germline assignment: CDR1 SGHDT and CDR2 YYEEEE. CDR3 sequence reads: CASSLQQGLAEAFF. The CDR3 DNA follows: TGTGCCAGCAGCTTGCAGCAGGGTCTCGCTGAAGCTTTCTTT.